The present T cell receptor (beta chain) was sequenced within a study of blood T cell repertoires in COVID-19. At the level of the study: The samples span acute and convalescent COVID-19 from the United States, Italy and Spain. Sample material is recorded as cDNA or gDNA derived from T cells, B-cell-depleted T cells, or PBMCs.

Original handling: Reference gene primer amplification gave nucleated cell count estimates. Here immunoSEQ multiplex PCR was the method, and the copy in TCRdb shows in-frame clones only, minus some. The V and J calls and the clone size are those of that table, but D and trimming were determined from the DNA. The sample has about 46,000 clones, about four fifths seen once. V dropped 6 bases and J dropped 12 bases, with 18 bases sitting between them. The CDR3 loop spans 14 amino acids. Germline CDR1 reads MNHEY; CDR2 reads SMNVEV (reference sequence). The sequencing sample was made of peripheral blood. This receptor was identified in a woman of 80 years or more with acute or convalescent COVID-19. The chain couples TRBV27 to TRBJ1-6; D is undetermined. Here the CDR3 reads CASSSLDGFEPLHF. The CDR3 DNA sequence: TGTGCCAGCAGCTCCCTTGACGGGTTTGAACCCCTCCACTTT.